This entry lists 15 T cell receptor beta chains sequenced from one sample in a study of blood T cell repertoires in COVID-19. Sequencing was performed with immunoSEQ multiplex PCR; in TCRdb, only in-frame clones are kept and a portion is missing. The sample contains fewer than 110,000 clones, almost 95% of which appear only once. The sequenced material came from peripheral blood. Receptors were obtained from a man aged 50-60 years with active COVID-19.

V is TRBV7-9 and J is TRBJ2-3; 11 bases are shared with TRBD1. Trimming removed 5 bases from V and 2 bases from J; junction bases left unmatched: 3. CDR3 length equals 15 residues. Germline values: CDR1 SEHNR, CDR2 FQNEAQ (reference sequence). The CDR3 reads CASSPGQGDTDTQYF. The CDR3 coding sequence is TGTGCCAGCAGCCCGGGACAGGGGGACACAGATACGCAGTATTTT.

The chain recombines TRBV29-1 with TRBJ1-2; possibly TRBD1 for D (6 bases). Trimming shortened V by 5 bases and J by 0 bases, and 10 bases separated the two germline ends. Germline loops: CDR1 SQVTM, CDR2 ANQGSEA. The CDR3 is 13 amino acids. The CDR3, as DNA: TGCAGCGTTCGACAGGAAACTAACTATGGCTACACCTTC. Protein product: CSVRQETNYGYTF.

The chain uses TRBV2 and TRBJ1-4, with 9 bases matching TRBD1. The CDR3 totals 14 residues. The germline V gene encodes CDR1 SNHLY and CDR2 FYNNEI. Unmatched junction bases numbered 6, after V lost 6 bases and J lost 7 bases. CDR3: CASRGGQGSEKLFF. The CDR3, as DNA: TGTGCCAGCAGGGGCGGACAGGGGTCTGAAAAACTGTTTTTT.

The chain uses TRBV9 and TRBJ1-1, with a weak D call TRBD1 (6 bases). This CDR3 has 12 residues. The germline gives CDR1 SGDLS, CDR2 YYNGEE. The ends were cut back, 2 bases at V and 12 bases at J, with 14 bases in the middle. The CDR3 DNA reads as TGTGCCAGCAGCGTTATCAACAGGGAGCCTTTCTTT. Translated, it gives CASSVINREPFF. The full variable domain, its missing parts supplied by reference TRBV9 and TRBJ1-1, is DSGVTQTPKHLITATGQRVTLRCSPRSGDLSVYWYQQSLDQGLQFLIQYYNGEERAKGNILERFSAQQFPDLHSELNLSSLELGDSALYFCASSVINREPFFGQGTRLTVV.

This clone occurred once. The rearrangement joins TRBV5-4 to TRBJ2-5; D is uncertain. Germline loops: CDR1 SGHNT, CDR2 YYREEE (reference sequence). V was cut by 2 bases and J by 5 bases, with 13 bases left in between. This CDR3 is built from 14 residues. This CDR3 is CASSFSRSKETQYF. CDR3 in DNA: TGTGCCAGCAGCTTTTCACGGTCGAAGGAGACCCAGTACTTC.

This chain links TRBV2 with TRBJ2-3; 7 bases map to TRBD1. The CDR3 totals 14 residues. Germline loops: CDR1 SNHLY, CDR2 FYNNEI. J gave up 1 base and V 7 bases, and 5 bases lay outside the gene matches. The CDR3 DNA follows: TGTGCCAGCACCTGGCAGGGGGGCACAGATACGCAGTATTTT. Amino acid sequence: CASTWQGGTDTQYF.

The chain couples TRBV4-2 to TRBJ2-3, with TRBD2 as a possible D gene (5 bases). The CDR3 covers 18 residues. The germline V and J ends were trimmed by 1 base and 0 bases, with 17 bases remaining between them. Germline V lookup: CDR1 LGHNA, CDR2 YNFKEQ. The CDR3 loop is CASSQGTSGGPSTDTQYF. In DNA form, the CDR3 reads TGTGCCAGCAGCCAAGGGACTTCGGGCGGTCCTAGCACAGATACGCAGTATTTT.

The rearrangement links TRBV28 to TRBJ1-1; no reliable D call. V gave up 6 bases and J gave up 2 bases, with 7 bases separating them. CDR3 size: 12 residues. Germline loops: CDR1 MDHEN, CDR2 SYDVKM. CDR3 DNA sequence: TGTGCCAGCAGCGGAGGTAACACTGAAGCTTTCTTT. Its protein product is CASSGGNTEAFF.

This chain connects TRBV19 to TRBJ2-5; 7 bases agree with TRBD1. V gave up 2 bases and J gave up 1 base; unmatched junction bases: 7. The CDR3 has 16 residues. Germline values: CDR1 LNHDA, CDR2 SQIVND (reference sequence). CDR3 nucleotides: TGTGCCAGTAGTATAACTAGGACAGGTTTCCAAGAGACCCAGTACTTC. Translating it yields CASSITRTGFQETQYF. Based on the CDR3 plus reference TRBV19 and TRBJ2-5, the full variable domain is DGGITQSPKYLFRKEGQNVTLSCEQNLNHDAMYWYRQDPGQGLRLIYYSQIVNDFQKGDIAEGYSVSREKKESFPLTVTSAQKNPTAFYLCASSITRTGFQETQYFGPGTRLLVL.

CDR3 protein: CASSLAGGAQNYGYTF. The CDR3 DNA reads as TGCGCCAGCAGCTTGGCCGGGGGGGCGCAAAATTATGGCTACACCTTC. The chain carries TRBV5-1 and TRBJ1-2; a possible D gene is TRBD1 (6 bases). V was shortened by 0 bases and J by 5 bases, with 17 bases between the two germline ends. The CDR3 totals 16 residues. Per germline, CDR1 SGHRS and CDR2 YFSETQ.

The chain uses TRBV19 and TRBJ2-5; maybe TRBD1 (5 bases). In germline, CDR1 is LNHDA, CDR2 SQIVND (reference sequence). V was clipped by 3 bases and J by 2 bases, with 10 bases between them. There are 14 residues in the CDR3. CDR3 nucleotide sequence: TGTGCCAGTAGTATGGTGGCAGGGCAAGAGACCCAGTACTTC. It codes for CASSMVAGQETQYF.

This CDR3 is CASSSDRGQDGYGYTF. In DNA form, the CDR3 reads TGTGCCAGTAGTAGCGACAGGGGGCAAGACGGCTATGGCTACACCTTC. The chain recombines TRBV19 with TRBJ1-2; 10 bases match TRBD1. Trimming at V came to 4 bases and at J to 4 bases, leaving 9 bases not matched to a gene. The CDR3 runs to 16 residues. Germline CDR1 and CDR2: LNHDA and SQIVND (reference sequence).

This clone was seen only once. The chain uses TRBV4-2 and TRBJ2-3; 13 bases match TRBD2. CDR1 is LGHNA and CDR2 is YNFKEQ in the germline V gene. The CDR3 contains 20 residues. J lost 2 bases, V lost 7 bases, and 18 bases had no gene match. This CDR3 reads CASTRGTGTSGTGVTDTQYF. CDR3 bases: TGTGCCAGCACCCGAGGTACTGGGACTAGCGGGACCGGCGTCACAGATACGCAGTATTTT.

The chain links TRBV7-2 to TRBJ2-7; D is unresolved. Germline CDR1 is SGHTA and CDR2 is FQGNSA. The CDR3 totals 12 residues. V was clipped by 1 base and J by 3 bases, with 4 bases between them. CDR3 DNA sequence: TGTGCCAGCAGCTTAGAGAGCTACGAGCAGTACTTC. This sequence encodes CASSLESYEQYF. The complete variable domain, with remaining parts taken from reference TRBV7-2 and TRBJ2-7, reads GAGVSQSPSNKVTEKGKDVELRCDPISGHTALYWYRQSLGQGLEFLIYFQGNSAPDKSGLPSDRFSAERTGGSVSTLTIQRTQQEDSAVYLCASSLESYEQYFGPGTRLTVT.

This chain connects TRBV5-4 to TRBJ1-2, with 7 bases that match TRBD1. The CDR3 is 12 residues long. Germline V CDR1 and CDR2: SGHNT, YYREEE (reference sequence). V was clipped by 4 bases and J by 7 bases; unmatched bases: 4. The CDR3 nucleotides are TGTGCCAGCAGCCAAGACAGGGTTGGCTACACCTTC. This translates into CASSQDRVGYTF.